The 8 T cell receptor beta chains in this list originate from one sample, sequenced in a study of cytomegalovirus exposure and HLA in healthy donors. The PCR ran on 60 Vbeta and 13 Jbeta primers. Assay used: immunoSEQ multiplex PCR; TCRdb lists only in-frame clones, some missing. Of approximately 93,000 clones listed, more than 55% are singletons. Material for sequencing was PBMCs. All receptors come from a boy aged 5-17 years in good health and CMV-seropositive.

The genes are TRBV27 and TRBJ1-5; D gene ambiguous. The CDR3 is 14 residues long. Germline V gives CDR1 MNHEY, CDR2 SMNVEV (reference sequence). V was trimmed by 6 bases and J by 0 bases, leaving 9 bases between them. The CDR3 coding sequence is TGTGCCAGCAGGGAGTTGTATAGCAATCAGCCCCAGCATTTT. Translation gives CASRELYSNQPQHF.

This chain uses TRBV15 with TRBJ2-5, with 9 nucleotides matching TRBD1. The CDR3 totals 15 residues. Trimming took 2 bases from V and 6 from J; bases not matched to a gene: 7. Germline CDR1 reads LNHNV; CDR2 reads YYDKDF (reference sequence). The chain's CDR3 is CATSRTTGGLKTQYF. The CDR3 DNA is TGTGCCACCAGCAGAACAACAGGGGGCCTGAAGACCCAGTACTTC. The full variable domain, rest sourced from reference TRBV15 and TRBJ2-5, is DAMVIQNPRYQVTQFGKPVTLSCSQTLNHNVMYWYQQKSSQAPKLLFHYYDKDFNNEADTPDNFQSRRPNTSFCFLDIRSPGLGDTAMYLCATSRTTGGLKTQYFGPGTRLLVL.

The V and J genes are TRBV30 and TRBJ2-3; 7 positions match TRBD2. Trimming took 0 bases from V and 9 from J; bases not matched to a gene: 15. Germline CDR1 and CDR2: GTSNPN and SVGIG (reference sequence). This CDR3 spans 16 amino acids. In nucleotides, the CDR3 is TGTGCCTGGAGTGTAGGCCTAGCGGTGGGCTTGGGGACGCAGTATTTT. Translated: CAWSVGLAVGLGTQYF.

V gene TRBV6-1 combines with J gene TRBJ1-1, with TRBD1 as a possible D gene (6 bases). Per germline, CDR1 MNHNS and CDR2 SASEGT. Trimming took off 7 bases at V and 10 bases at J, with 19 bases between the two ends. CDR3 length: 13 residues. In DNA, the CDR3 is TGTGCCAGCATTATGGGGGGGCAGGGGCCAGCTTTCTTT. This sequence encodes CASIMGGQGPAFF.

The chain is built from TRBV29-1 and TRBJ2-2; D perhaps matches TRBD1 (5 bases). CDR1 is SQVTM, CDR2 ANQGSEA, per germline. V lost 7 bases and J lost 6, with 24 bases in between. The CDR3 covers 16 residues. Here the CDR3 reads CSAQGVTEAVAGELFF. The CDR3 DNA reads as TGCAGCGCCCAAGGGGTCACGGAAGCTGTTGCCGGGGAGCTGTTTTTT.

The chain employs TRBV9 and TRBJ1-3, with D maybe TRBD1 (6 bases). Germline CDR1 and CDR2: SGDLS and YYNGEE. The CDR3 loop spans 15 amino acids. V lost 3 bases, J lost 2 bases, and 12 bases lay in between. The CDR3 region has the DNA TGTGCCAGCAGCGCCATGGGGGCAGCTGGAAACACCATATATTTT. It translates to CASSAMGAAGNTIYF.

On this clone: One end of the junction fails to match germline, which may point to a read error. This chain joins TRBV19 and TRBJ1-2, with 7 bases identical to TRBD1. The CDR3 length is 13 residues. Germline values: CDR1 LNHDA, CDR2 SQIVND (reference sequence). The CDR3 here is CASNFGTDYGYPF. The DNA for the CDR3 is TGTGCCAGTAATTTCGGGACAGACTATGGCTACCCCTTC.

The chain employs TRBV6-5 and TRBJ1-2, with TRBD1 identical over 9 bases. The germline V gene has CDR1 MNHEY and CDR2 SVGAGI. The CDR3 loop spans 14 amino acids. J lost 3 bases, V lost 5 bases, and 4 bases had no gene match. The CDR3: CASSGQGYDYGYTF. DNA for the CDR3: TGTGCCAGCAGTGGACAGGGGTATGACTATGGCTACACCTTC.